The next 20 T cell receptor beta chains were all read from a single sample in a study of human T cells and chemical hapten exposure (dated by TCRdb to the early 2020s). The library relied on RACE. TCRdb shows the sequencer as NextSeq 500. TCRdb reprocessing: public reads trimmed at Q25 with fastp, clones called with MiXCR, in-frame beta chains kept. CDR3 protein duplicates are merged, each entry listing the most common genes and DNA. The sample table holds about 270,000 distinct CDR3 sequences, of which just under 8% were seen once. The ten largest clones represent 1.2% of the sample. The time point tag for this specimen amounts to: pre-sensitization, week 0. The sample's treatment or condition label, decoded: therapeutic diphenylcyclopropenone sensitization with weekly scalp DPC. The sequencing here drew on whole blood, taken in connection with sensitization to the hapten diphenylcyclopropenone (DPC). These receptors originate from a man aged 18 to 29 with alopecia areata. Some clones in this sample may be carry-over from other donors' samples.

This chain uses TRBV4-3 with TRBJ1-4; D unresolved. The CDR3 covers 14 residues. CDR1 and CDR2 (germline): LGHNA, YSLEER. V lost 2 bases, J lost 6 bases, and 10 bases lay in between. The CDR3 sequence is CASSQFEFYEKLFF. CDR3 bases: TGCGCCAGCAGCCAATTTGAATTTTATGAAAAACTGTTTTTT.

This clonotype was detected a few times. The genes are TRBV11-2 and TRBJ2-5; no clear D gene. In germline, CDR1 is SGHAT, CDR2 FQNNGV. Trimming pared 5 bases from V and 0 bases from J, leaving 13 bases between. This CDR3 region has 15 residues. The CDR3: CASSERGYYQETQYF. Here the CDR3 DNA reads TGTGCCAGCAGCGAAAGAGGCTACTACCAAGAGACCCAGTACTTC.

The CDR3 protein is CASTRGQGGSDTQYF. For the CDR3, the DNA is TGTGCCAGCACCCGGGGACAGGGAGGCTCAGATACGCAGTATTTT. The chain carries TRBV6-1 and TRBJ2-3; 9 nucleotides align to TRBD1. The CDR3 loop spans 15 amino acids. Germline V lookup: CDR1 MNHNS, CDR2 SASEGT. V lost 7 bases and J lost 4; bases outside the gene matches: 9.

This clonotype was recorded many times. The V gene is TRBV4-1, the J gene TRBJ1-4; TRBD1 aligns across 8 bases. The CDR3 contains 16 residues. V was pared by 4 bases and J by 0 bases, with 4 bases of the junction left unmatched. Germline V gives CDR1 MGHRA, CDR2 YSYEKL. The DNA of the CDR3 is TGCGCCAGCAGCCCCGGGACAGGCGCAACTAATGAAAAACTGTTTTTT. This gives the protein CASSPGTGATNEKLFF.

This clonotype has a handful of counts. J is TRBJ1-2 and V is TRBV6-2 or TRBV6-3; D is unresolved. Trimming shortened V by 2 bases and J by 10 bases, and 11 bases separated the two germline ends. The CDR3 is made up of 12 amino acids. The germline gives CDR1 MNHEY, CDR2 SVGEGT. CDR3: CASSYASASYTF. CDR3 bases: TGTGCCAGCAGTTACGCCTCGGCATCCTACACCTTC.

This clonotype was counted many times. The J gene is TRBJ1-5, the V gene TRBV10-3; no clear D gene. CDR1 ENHRY and CDR2 SYGVKD come from the germline V gene. Trimming cost V 2 bases and J 7 bases, with 12 bases left between them. This CDR3 is built from 14 residues. The CDR3 here is CAISEKYIAQPQHF. The CDR3 DNA reads as TGTGCCATCAGTGAGAAGTACATAGCCCAGCCCCAGCATTTT.

V gene TRBV20-1 combines with J gene TRBJ1-1, with TRBD1 matching 7 bases. Unmatched junction bases numbered 9, after V lost 2 bases and J lost 6 bases. The CDR3 extends over 14 amino acids. Germline V gives CDR1 DFQATT, CDR2 SNEGSKA (reference sequence). The CDR3 loop is CSARQDREGSEAFF. In nucleotides, the CDR3 is TGCAGTGCTAGACAAGACAGGGAGGGCTCTGAAGCTTTCTTT.

This clonotype appeared a few times. J is TRBJ2-1 and V is TRBV10-3; TRBD1 matches at 8 bases. CDR1 and CDR2 (germline): ENHRY, SYGVKD. J gave up 8 bases and V 7 bases, and 1 base lay outside the gene matches. The CDR3 loop spans 11 amino acids. This chain's CDR3 is CAITGGYEQFF. The CDR3 DNA follows: TGTGCCATCACAGGGGGCTATGAGCAGTTCTTC.

The rearrangement uses TRBV10-3 and TRBJ1-2; D is unresolved. Looked up from germline, CDR1 is ENHRY and CDR2 is SYGVKD. V lost 11 bases and J lost 3, with 22 bases in between. The CDR3 runs 15 residues. The CDR3 DNA reads TGTGCCCATGCCCCCGTAGGGTCGAATGACTATGGCTACACCTTC. Its translation is CAHAPVGSNDYGYTF.

The chain employs TRBV5-1 and TRBJ1-4, with TRBD1 as a possible D gene (6 bases). The germline gives CDR1 SGHRS, CDR2 YFSETQ. V lost 4 bases and J lost 1, with 14 bases in between. The CDR3 length is 16 residues. This CDR3 is CASSKQGWGTNEKLFF. The DNA of the CDR3 is TGCGCCAGCAGCAAACAGGGATGGGGAACTAATGAAAAACTGTTTTTT.

The rearrangement links TRBV29-1 to TRBJ2-1; no reliable D call. Trimming pared 1 base from V and 4 bases from J, leaving 17 bases between. The CDR3 totals 16 residues. Germline V gene lookup returns CDR1 SQVTM and CDR2 ANQGSEA. This CDR3 is CSVEVTGFLLYNEQFF. The DNA of the CDR3 is TGCAGCGTTGAAGTAACGGGCTTCCTCCTTTACAATGAGCAGTTCTTC.

The chain couples TRBV3-1 to TRBJ2-5; tentative D call: TRBD1 (6 bases). The germline V and J ends were trimmed by 0 bases and 4 bases, with 9 bases remaining between them. Per germline, CDR1 LGHDT and CDR2 YNNKEL (reference sequence). The CDR3 totals 14 residues. This chain's CDR3 is CASSQENRVETQYF. The DNA for the CDR3 is TGTGCCAGCAGCCAAGAAAACAGGGTAGAGACCCAGTACTTC.

This clonotype showed up many times. This rearrangement joins TRBV29-1 to TRBJ2-3; TRBD1 matches 9 bases. CDR3 size: 13 residues. V shed 6 bases and J 3 bases; nucleotides not matched to a gene: 4. Germline-derived CDR1 and CDR2 are SQVTM and ANQGSEA. Here the CDR3 DNA reads TGCAGCGTGGGGACAGGGAATACAGATACGCAGTATTTT. Amino acid sequence: CSVGTGNTDTQYF.

The V and J genes are TRBV4-1 and TRBJ2-5; 7 bases match TRBD1. CDR3 length: 14 residues. CDR1 and CDR2 from the germline V gene are MGHRA and YSYEKL. V lost 6 bases to trimming and J lost 2 bases; unmatched junction nucleotides: 6. Written as DNA, the CDR3 is TGCGCCAGCAGACTAAGGGACAGACAAGAGACCCAGTACTTC. Its protein is CASRLRDRQETQYF.

This clonotype showed up just a few times. The CDR3 loop reads CSSQAPFQETQYF. CDR3 in DNA: TGCAGTAGTCAGGCCCCCTTCCAAGAGACCCAGTACTTC. The rearrangement links TRBV20-1 to TRBJ2-5; D gene ambiguous. The CDR3 has 13 amino acids. Germline V CDR1 and CDR2: DFQATT, SNEGSKA (reference sequence). Deletions cut 8 bases from V and 1 base from J, with 14 bases between.

This clonotype was seen at least ten times. DNA for the CDR3: TGTGCCAGCAGCCCCGTTGGGGCCAACTATGGCTACACCTTC. Protein: CASSPVGANYGYTF. The rearrangement joins TRBV2 to TRBJ1-2, with a tentative D call TRBD1 (5 bases). Trimming shortened V by 6 bases and J by 2 bases, and 13 bases separated the two germline ends. The CDR3 is 14 amino acids. Germline lookup yields CDR1 SNHLY and CDR2 FYNNEI.

V gene TRBV11-1 combines with J gene TRBJ2-7, with D hard to call. This CDR3 is 14 amino acids long. The V end was cut by 4 bases, the J end by 5 bases, with 15 bases between. CDR1 is SGHAT and CDR2 is FQDESV in the germline V gene (reference sequence). CDR3 bases: TGTGCCAGCAGCTCGACCTTACGGGCTGACGAGCAGTACGTC. It specifies CASSSTLRADEQYV.

This clonotype was counted a few times. The chain couples TRBV20-1 to TRBJ1-5; TRBD1 agrees at 7 bases. Germline loops: CDR1 DFQATT, CDR2 SNEGSKA (reference sequence). This CDR3 contains 14 residues. After removal of 5 bases from V and 4 bases from J, the junction contained 8 bases not matched to a gene. The CDR3 loop is CSARQGRKNQPQHF. CDR3 in DNA: TGCAGTGCTCGACAGGGACGGAAGAATCAGCCCCAGCATTTT.

At least ten counts were recorded for this clonotype. The chain combines TRBV6-2 or TRBV6-3 with TRBJ2-1, with TRBD1 identical over 10 bases. The CDR3 extends over 15 amino acids. The junction had 7 bases not matched to a gene; V was cut back by 5 bases and J by 6 bases. Germline loops: CDR1 MNHEY, CDR2 SVGEGT. CDR3 DNA sequence: TGTGCCAGCAGTATGGGACAGGGGACATTCAATGAGCAGTTCTTC. Its protein is CASSMGQGTFNEQFF.

This sequence joins TRBV12-3 or TRBV12-4 and TRBJ1-3, with D perhaps matching TRBD1 (5 bases). With 5 bases removed from V and 1 base from J, the gap between germline ends came to 15 bases. The CDR3 has 16 residues. This CDR3 is CASSPHGTASGNTIYF. The DNA for the CDR3 is TGTGCCAGCAGTCCCCACGGGACGGCTTCTGGAAACACCATATATTTT.